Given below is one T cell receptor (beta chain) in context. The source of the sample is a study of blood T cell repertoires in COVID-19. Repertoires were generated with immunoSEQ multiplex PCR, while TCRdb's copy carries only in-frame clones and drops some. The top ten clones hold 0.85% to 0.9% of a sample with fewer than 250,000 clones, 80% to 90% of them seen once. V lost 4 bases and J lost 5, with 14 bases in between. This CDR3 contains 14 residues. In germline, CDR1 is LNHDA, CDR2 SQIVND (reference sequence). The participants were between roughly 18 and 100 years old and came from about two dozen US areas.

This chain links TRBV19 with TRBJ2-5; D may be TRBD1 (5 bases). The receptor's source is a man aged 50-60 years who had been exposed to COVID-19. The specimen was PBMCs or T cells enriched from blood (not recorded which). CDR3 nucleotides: TGTGCCAGTAGTAGGGGCTATACCGTGGAGACCCAGTACTTC. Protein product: CASSRGYTVETQYF.